The 32 T cell receptor beta chains given below trace back to one sample, sequenced in a study of CD8+CD57+ T cells in acquired aplastic anemia. The authors sequenced patients whose flow cytometry had shown CD8+CD57+ cell expansion. Genomic DNA, the template, was used for profiling of the TCR beta VDJ and CDR3. TCRdb re-derived calls from the reads in MiXCR, one entry per CDR3 protein. This sample has 120,000 or so distinct CDR3 sequences, with 45% to 60% found just once. Material for sequencing was sorted CD4+, CD8+, or CD8+CD57+ T cells (not recorded which) from PBMCs. All receptors derive from a human donor with aplastic anemia.

This chain uses TRBV15 with TRBJ2-7; maybe TRBD1 (6 bases). Looked up from germline, CDR1 is LNHNV and CDR2 is YYDKDF (reference sequence). Trimming shortened V by 3 bases and J by 3 bases, and 12 bases separated the two germline ends. The CDR3 is 14 residues long. The CDR3 region is CATSSSNRVYEQYF. The CDR3 DNA reads as TGTGCCACCAGCAGTTCGAACAGGGTCTACGAGCAGTACTTC.

With regard to this clonotype: The junction and the germline gene differ at one end; a read error may be behind it. The V call is TRBV24-1, the J call TRBJ2-7; 8 positions match TRBD2. Per germline, CDR1 KGHDR and CDR2 SFDVKD. This CDR3 spans 15 amino acids. The CDR3: CASSLEGPGGYEQYF. In DNA, the CDR3 is TGTGCCAGCAGTTTAGAGGGGCCGGGAGGGTACGAGCAGTACTTC.

This sequence joins TRBV28 and TRBJ1-1; D call uncertain. CDR3 length equals 13 residues. Germline V gene data show CDR1 as MDHEN and CDR2 as SYDVKM. V lost 3 bases and J 4 bases, leaving 9 bases between the germline ends. In nucleotides, the CDR3 is TGTGCCAGCAGTTTTATTTCAGTCACTGAAGCTTTCTTT. This translates into CASSFISVTEAFF.

The J gene is TRBJ2-7, the V gene TRBV10-3; 9 bases align to TRBD2. Germline CDR1 ENHRY, CDR2 SYGVKD. This CDR3 has 16 residues. J lost 6 bases, V lost 0 bases, and 9 bases had no gene match. The CDR3: CAISESGGTSRSEQYF. The CDR3 region has the DNA TGTGCCATCAGTGAGTCGGGCGGGACTAGCCGCTCCGAGCAGTACTTC.

The chain recombines TRBV7-1 with TRBJ2-7; 13 positions match TRBD2. TRBV7-1 is filed as an ORF, its function uncertain. There are 15 residues in the CDR3. The trim removed 5 bases at V and 4 bases at J, leaving 5 bases unmatched. The CDR3 reads CASSPWTSGGYEQYF. In nucleotides, the CDR3 is TGTGCCAGCAGCCCCTGGACTAGCGGGGGATACGAGCAGTACTTC.

The chain recombines TRBV2 with TRBJ1-4; TRBD1 aligns across 7 bases. There are 12 residues in the CDR3. The V and J ends lost 7 bases and 8 bases, in that order; junction bases with no gene match: 4. Germline-derived CDR1 and CDR2 are SNHLY and FYNNEI. The CDR3 here is CASNLQGEKLFF. CDR3 in DNA: TGTGCCAGCAACCTACAGGGGGAAAAACTGTTTTTT.

DNA for the CDR3: TGTGCCAGCAGCTCGGGGGTGGCTAGCGGGACCATATACCAAGAGACCCAGTACTTC. It specifies CASSSGVASGTIYQETQYF. This rearrangement joins TRBV5-6 to TRBJ2-5; TRBD2 aligns across 9 bases. V lost 3 bases, J lost 0 bases, and 15 bases stayed unmatched. The germline V gene encodes CDR1 SGHDT and CDR2 YYEEEE. The CDR3 is 19 amino acids.

As DNA, the CDR3 is TGTGCCAGCAGTGTAGGACAGGGGGCACGGGAGCAGTACTTC. It codes for CASSVGQGAREQYF. The chain employs TRBV6-1 and TRBJ2-7; 11 bases map to TRBD1. Germline V CDR1 and CDR2: MNHNS, SASEGT. This CDR3 comprises 14 residues. The trim removed 4 bases at V and 7 bases at J, leaving 6 bases unmatched.

The chain combines TRBV10-1 with TRBJ2-2, with 7 bases identical to TRBD1. The ends lost 2 bases at V and 0 bases at J; junction bases unmatched: 0. Germline CDR1 and CDR2: WNHNN and SYGVQD (reference sequence). This CDR3 is 15 amino acids long. CDR3 nucleotides: TGCGCCAGCAGTGAGGGGACAGCGAACACCGGGGAGCTGTTTTTT. Protein product: CASSEGTANTGELFF.

CDR3 region: CATSDAGQGSYEQYF. CDR3 DNA sequence: TGTGCCACCAGTGACGCGGGACAGGGTTCCTACGAGCAGTACTTC. The chain uses TRBV24-1 and TRBJ2-7; TRBD1 agrees at 9 bases. V shed 4 bases, J shed 1 base, and the junction held 4 bases outside the gene matches. Germline values: CDR1 KGHDR, CDR2 SFDVKD. This CDR3 has 15 amino acids.

The chain is built from TRBV9 and TRBJ1-2; no clear D gene. Trimming left V 0 bases short and J 0 bases short, with 12 bases between. The germline gives CDR1 SGDLS, CDR2 YYNGEE. The CDR3 has 16 amino acids. CDR3: CASSVGRGPPNYGYTF. The CDR3 DNA reads TGTGCCAGCAGCGTAGGAAGAGGTCCTCCTAACTATGGCTACACCTTC.

This sequence joins TRBV7-8 and TRBJ2-5; 11 bases match TRBD2. The CDR3 consists of 17 residues. Germline V gene lookup returns CDR1 SGHVS and CDR2 FQNEAQ. Unmatched junction bases numbered 8, after V lost 1 base and J lost 4 bases. CDR3 in amino acids: CASSLGLAGGPGETQYF. The CDR3 DNA reads as TGTGCCAGCAGCTTAGGTTTAGCGGGGGGGCCCGGAGAGACCCAGTACTTC.

Only a few counts were recorded for this clonotype. The genes are TRBV24-1 and TRBJ1-1; D may be TRBD1 (6 bases). Germline V gives CDR1 KGHDR, CDR2 SFDVKD. This CDR3 region has 12 residues. Trimming took off 3 bases at V and 7 bases at J, with 8 bases between the two ends. The DNA of the CDR3 is TGTGCCACCAGTGATGAGACAGGTGAAGCTTTCTTT. Protein sequence: CATSDETGEAFF.

The rearrangement links TRBV7-8 to TRBJ1-2; D gene ambiguous. The ends were cut back, 5 bases at V and 7 bases at J, with 11 bases in the middle. The germline CDR1 and CDR2 sequences are SGHVS and FQNEAQ. The CDR3 covers 12 residues. CDR3 bases: TGTGCCAGCAGCCAAGAGTCTATTGGCTACACCTTC. Its protein is CASSQESIGYTF. Full variable domain (outside the CDR3, taken from reference TRBV7-8 and TRBJ1-2): GAGVSQSPRYKVAKRGQDVALRCDPISGHVSLFWYQQALGQGPEFLTYFQNEAQLDKSGLPSDRFFAERPEGSVSTLKIQRTQQEDSAVYLCASSQESIGYTFGSGTRLTVV.

The chain carries TRBV9 and TRBJ1-6; D perhaps matches TRBD1 (5 bases). CDR3 length: 15 amino acids. The V and J ends lost 4 bases and 10 bases respectively, with 18 bases between them. Germline CDR1 is SGDLS and CDR2 is YYNGEE. Here the CDR3 reads CASSPRDGGRSPLHF. The CDR3, as DNA: TGTGCCAGCAGCCCCCGGGACGGAGGCAGGTCACCCCTCCACTTT.

Points on this clonotype: A much larger clone lies a single base off, so this may be a read error. The chain couples TRBV5-6 to TRBJ2-5; 10 nucleotides agree with TRBD1. The CDR3 consists of 16 residues. From germline, CDR1 is SGHDT and CDR2 YYEEEE. CDR3 DNA: TGTGCCAGCAGCGCCCGGGACAGGGGTGGGCAAGGGACCCAGTACTTC. It encodes CASSARDRGGQGTQYF.

The chain is built from TRBV5-1 and TRBJ2-7; D not certain. Germline V gene sequence: CDR1 SGHRS, CDR2 YFSETQ. The CDR3 contains 13 residues. The V and J ends lost 0 bases and 5 bases respectively, with 9 bases between them. CDR3 region: CASSLAGRNEQYF. The CDR3 coding sequence is TGCGCCAGCAGCTTGGCGGGCAGGAACGAGCAGTACTTC.

The chain joins TRBV4-3 to TRBJ2-3; unclear D gene. CDR1 and CDR2 (germline): LGHNA, YSLEER. V lost 0 bases to trimming and J lost 2 bases, with 12 bases between them. This CDR3 comprises 16 residues. The CDR3 sequence is CASSQEIESYTDTQYF. The CDR3 nucleotides are TGCGCCAGCAGCCAAGAAATAGAGAGTTACACAGATACGCAGTATTTT.

In this sample, this clonotype turned up a few times. The V call is TRBV7-2, the J call TRBJ2-7; 8 nucleotides line up with TRBD2. Germline V gives CDR1 SGHTA, CDR2 FQGNSA. V shed 8 bases and J 4 bases; nucleotides not matched to a gene: 10. The CDR3 extends over 14 amino acids. The CDR3 sequence is CASAAGTRGYEQYF. CDR3 coding DNA: TGTGCCAGCGCGGCCGGGACTAGGGGATACGAGCAGTACTTC.

This clonotype was detected ten times or more. This may arise from a read error, as a much more abundant clone is one base away. The gene calls are TRBV15 and TRBJ1-5; possibly TRBD1 for D (5 bases). Germline V gene sequence: CDR1 LNHNV, CDR2 YYDKDF (reference sequence). CDR3 length: 17 amino acids. The CDR3: CATSRERRQGGNQLQHF. CDR3 DNA: TGTGCCACCAGCAGAGAGCGTCGGCAGGGAGGCAATCAGCTCCAGCATTTT.

The V gene is TRBV2, the J gene TRBJ1-1; D may be TRBD1 (6 bases). Trimming removed 4 bases from V and 1 base from J, with 7 bases in between. Germline V gene data show CDR1 as SNHLY and CDR2 as FYNNEI. The CDR3 has 13 residues. In DNA, the CDR3 is TGTGCCAGCAGTGGAGGGGGGAACACTGAAGCTTTCTTT. Translation: CASSGGGNTEAFF.

V usage is TRBV10-3 and J usage is TRBJ1-1; perhaps TRBD1 as D (5 bases). The ends were cut back, 10 bases at V and 4 bases at J, with 22 bases in the middle. Per germline, CDR1 ENHRY and CDR2 SYGVKD. The CDR3 contains 15 residues. CDR3: CASFRIWAGITEAFF. CDR3 DNA: TGTGCCAGCTTCAGAATTTGGGCAGGGATCACTGAAGCTTTCTTT.

The rearrangement links TRBV20-1 to TRBJ2-1, with TRBD2 identical over 12 bases. The CDR3 is made up of 13 amino acids. In germline, CDR1 is DFQATT, CDR2 SNEGSKA (reference sequence). Unmatched junction bases numbered 2, after V lost 5 bases and J lost 6 bases. The CDR3 protein is CSARLAGANEQFF. The CDR3 DNA sequence: TGCAGTGCTCGACTAGCGGGGGCCAATGAGCAGTTCTTC.

This clonotype was detected ten times or more. The V and J genes are TRBV6-1 and TRBJ2-7; 8 bases align to TRBD1. Germline V gene data show CDR1 as MNHNS and CDR2 as SASEGT. The trim removed 4 bases at V and 3 bases at J, leaving 2 bases unmatched. The CDR3 sequence is 13 residues long. In nucleotides, the CDR3 is TGTGCCAGCAGTGCGACAGGGGACTACGAGCAGTACTTC. It translates to CASSATGDYEQYF.

The CDR3 bases are TGTGCCAGCAGTAAAGACAGGGTTGACGTTGGCAATGAGCAGTTCTTC. Translation gives CASSKDRVDVGNEQFF. The chain carries TRBV12-3 or TRBV12-4 and TRBJ2-1; 7 nucleotides agree with TRBD1. The length of the CDR3 is 16 residues. Losses at the gene ends were 5 bases for V and 6 bases for J; bases not matched to a gene: 13.

The rearrangement joins TRBV10-3 to TRBJ2-7, with a tentative D call TRBD1 (6 bases). This CDR3 contains 14 residues. Trimming removed 6 bases at V and 3 bases at J, with 15 bases between. CDR1 is ENHRY and CDR2 is SYGVKD in the germline V gene. The CDR3 sequence is CAISGTPVSYEQYF. The CDR3, as DNA: TGTGCCATCAGCGGGACACCAGTCAGCTACGAGCAGTACTTC.

This clonotype showed up just a few times. The V gene is TRBV20-1, the J gene TRBJ1-5; 8 positions match TRBD1. Germline trimming cut 3 bases from V and 1 base from J; bases unmatched to any gene: 5. Germline CDR1 and CDR2: DFQATT and SNEGSKA (reference sequence). This CDR3 is built from 15 residues. The CDR3 region has the DNA TGCAGTGCTAGGGCCAGGACAGGGAGCAATCAGCCCCAGCATTTT. Amino acid sequence: CSARARTGSNQPQHF.

The gene calls are TRBV15 and TRBJ1-4, with a weak D call TRBD1 (6 bases). The V end lost 2 bases, the J end lost 6 bases, and 13 bases lay between the germline ends. Germline lookup yields CDR1 LNHNV and CDR2 YYDKDF (reference sequence). CDR3 length: 15 amino acids. The CDR3: CATSRTPTGDEKLFF. Here the CDR3 DNA reads TGTGCCACCAGCAGAACCCCGACAGGCGATGAAAAACTGTTTTTT.

The chain has TRBV24-1 and TRBJ2-2; possibly TRBD1 for D (5 bases). V was cut by 1 base and J by 6 bases, with 17 bases left in between. Germline CDR1 KGHDR, CDR2 SFDVKD. CDR3 length: 17 residues. In DNA, the CDR3 is TGTGCCACCAGTGATTTCACGACAGAATTGAGTCCCGGGGAGCTGTTTTTT. Translation: CATSDFTTELSPGELFF.

This clonotype was observed many times. V usage is TRBV7-9 and J usage is TRBJ1-2, with a tentative D call TRBD1 (6 bases). Germline assignment: CDR1 SEHNR and CDR2 FQNEAQ (reference sequence). The CDR3 runs to 16 residues. Trimming took 5 bases from V and 3 from J, leaving 19 bases between them. DNA of the CDR3: TGTGCCAGCAGCGAAAGGGGGAGGGGATTTGACTATGGCTACACCTTC. Translation gives CASSERGRGFDYGYTF.

The chain couples TRBV7-9 to TRBJ2-5; no firm D call. This CDR3 has 13 residues. V shed 5 bases and J shed 4 bases, with 11 bases lying between them. Germline V gene sequence: CDR1 SEHNR, CDR2 FQNEAQ (reference sequence). The CDR3 here is CASSPTFPETQYF. The CDR3 bases are TGTGCCAGCAGCCCTACCTTCCCAGAGACCCAGTACTTC.

Points on this clonotype: No conserved phenylalanine or tryptophan ends this CDR3, so it is likely a read error. J is TRBJ1-1 and V is TRBV2, with TRBD1 matching 10 bases. The CDR3 contains 14 residues. Germline V gene sequence: CDR1 SNHLY, CDR2 FYNNEI. The J segment lost 4 bases and the V segment lost 6 bases, leaving 5 bases of the junction unmatched. This CDR3 reads CASRRQGAVTEAFS. In nucleotides, the CDR3 is TGTGCCAGCAGGCGACAGGGGGCAGTCACTGAAGCTTTCTCT.